The clone carrying this TCR beta chain was seen more than once but under ten times. Germline assignment: CDR1 SGHTA and CDR2 FQGTGA. CDR3 length equals 14 residues. V lost 2 bases and J 4 bases, leaving 8 bases between the germline ends. This entry belongs to a study of blood T cell repertoires in COVID-19. Per the original methods: Estimated nucleated cell counts came from reference gene primer amplification. The table came from immunoSEQ multiplex PCR; TCRdb's copy has only in-frame clones and leaves some out. V and J calls and clone size are copied from that table; D and trimming were computed from the DNA. The repertoire consists of approximately 170,000 clones, with 80% occurring once and the leading ten covering around 6.1%. Cohorts were based on clinical histories the participants reported.

The rearrangement links TRBV7-3 to TRBJ2-2; weak D call: TRBD1 (5 bases). The receptor comes from a man aged 35 to 55 who had recovered from COVID-19. Material: PBMCs or T cells enriched from blood (not recorded which). The CDR3 sequence is CASSLQGITGELFF. The DNA for the CDR3 is TGTGCCAGCAGCTTACAGGGTATCACCGGGGAGCTGTTTTTT. Drawing the rest from reference TRBV7-3 and TRBJ2-2, the complete variable domain is GAGVSQTPSNKVTEKGKYVELRCDPISGHTALYWYRQSLGQGPEFLIYFQGTGAADDSGLPNDRFFAVRPEGSVSTLKIQRTERGDSAVYLCASSLQGITGELFFGEGSRLTVL.